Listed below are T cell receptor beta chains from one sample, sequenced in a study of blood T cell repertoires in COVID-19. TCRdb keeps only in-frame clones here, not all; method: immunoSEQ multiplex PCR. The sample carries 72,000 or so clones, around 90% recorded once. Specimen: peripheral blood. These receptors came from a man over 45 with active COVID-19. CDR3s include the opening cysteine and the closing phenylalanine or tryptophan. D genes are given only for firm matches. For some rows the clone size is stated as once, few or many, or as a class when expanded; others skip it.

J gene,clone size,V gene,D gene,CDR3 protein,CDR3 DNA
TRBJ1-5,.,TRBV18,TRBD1,CASSVGQTNQPQHF,TGTGCCAGCTCAGTGGGACAGACTAATCAGCCCCAGCATTTT
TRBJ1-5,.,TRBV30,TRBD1,CAWSLTGLEPQHF,TGTGCCTGGAGTTTGACAGGGTTGGAGCCCCAGCATTTT
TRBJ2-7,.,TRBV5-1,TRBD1,CASSLIPGQAVYEQYF,TGCGCCAGCAGCTTGATTCCGGGACAGGCCGTATACGAGCAGTACTTC
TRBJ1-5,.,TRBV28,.,CASSLAGGNQPQHF,TGTGCCAGCAGTTTGGCAGGGGGCAATCAGCCCCAGCATTTT
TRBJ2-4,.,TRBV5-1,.,CASSSPEGGTNIQYF,TGCGCCAGCAGCTCCCCGGAGGGGGGGACAAACATTCAGTACTTC
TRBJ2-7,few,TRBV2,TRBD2,CASSVGLAGGNYEQYF,TGTGCCAGCAGTGTGGGACTAGCGGGGGGTAACTACGAGCAGTACTTC
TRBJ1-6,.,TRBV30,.,CAWSVQGVFNSPLHF,TGTGCCTGGAGTGTACAAGGGGTCTTCAATTCACCCCTCCACTTT
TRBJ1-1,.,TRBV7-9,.,CASSASGNTEAFF,TGTGCCAGCAGCGCCTCGGGGAACACTGAAGCTTTCTTT
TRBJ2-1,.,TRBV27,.,CASSSRTIADEQFF,TGTGCCAGCAGTTCCCGGACTATAGCGGATGAGCAGTTCTTC
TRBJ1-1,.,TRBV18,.,CASSPNSLMNTEAFF,TGTGCCAGCTCACCGAACTCCCTTATGAACACTGAAGCTTTCTTT
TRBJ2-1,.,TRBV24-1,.,CATSDSGTGDNEQFF,TGTGCCACCAGTGATTCCGGGACGGGGGACAATGAGCAGTTCTTC
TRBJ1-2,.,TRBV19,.,CASSPRRGGYGYTF,TGTGCCAGTAGTCCCAGGAGGGGGGGCTATGGCTACACCTTC
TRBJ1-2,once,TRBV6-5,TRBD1,CASSDTGGGNYGYTF,TGTGCCAGCAGCGACACAGGGGGCGGCAACTATGGCTACACCTTC
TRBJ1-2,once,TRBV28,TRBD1,CASIGQAVGYTF,TGTGCCAGCATAGGACAGGCGGTTGGCTACACCTTC
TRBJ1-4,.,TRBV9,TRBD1,CASSPRPGQGNEKLFF,TGTGCCAGCAGCCCCCGACCGGGACAGGGTAATGAAAAACTGTTTTTT
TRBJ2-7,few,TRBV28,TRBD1,CASSVGTGDSYEQYF,TGTGCCAGCAGCGTTGGGACAGGAGATTCCTACGAGCAGTACTTC
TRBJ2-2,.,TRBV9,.,CASSVGGPGELFF,TGTGCCAGCAGCGTGGGCGGGCCCGGGGAGCTGTTTTTT
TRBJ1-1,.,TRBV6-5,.,CASSYSQGRNTEAFF,TGTGCCAGCAGTTACTCGCAGGGCCGGAACACTGAAGCTTTCTTT
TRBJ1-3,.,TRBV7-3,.,CASSLTPDSYSGNTIYF,TGTGCCAGCAGCTTAACCCCTGACAGCTACTCTGGAAACACCATATATTTT
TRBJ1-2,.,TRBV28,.,CASSSPGRAGYTF,TGTGCCAGCAGTTCCCCAGGGCGCGCTGGCTACACCTTC
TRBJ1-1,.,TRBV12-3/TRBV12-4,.,CASSLTGNTEAFF,TGTGCCAGCAGTTTAACAGGGAACACTGAAGCTTTCTTT
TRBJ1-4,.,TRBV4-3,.,CASSQDPGGYTNEKLFF,TGCGCCAGCAGCCAAGATCCGGGGGGGTACACTAATGAAAAACTGTTTTTT
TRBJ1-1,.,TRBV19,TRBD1,CASSIEDRGPEAFF,TGTGCCAGTAGTATAGAAGACAGGGGGCCTGAAGCTTTCTTT
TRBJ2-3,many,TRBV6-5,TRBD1,CASSWTGADTQYF,TGTGCCAGCAGTTGGACAGGGGCAGATACGCAGTATTTT
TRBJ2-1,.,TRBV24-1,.,CATSERGRGDEQFF,TGTGCCACCAGTGAACGTGGAAGGGGCGATGAGCAGTTCTTC
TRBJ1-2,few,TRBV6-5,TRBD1,CASSHRTGNGYTF,TGTGCCAGCAGCCATCGGACAGGGAACGGCTACACCTTC
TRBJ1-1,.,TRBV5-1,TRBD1,CASSQDRVGTEAFF,TGCGCCAGCAGCCAGGACAGGGTGGGCACTGAAGCTTTCTTT
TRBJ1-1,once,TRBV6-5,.,CASSVSQGGNAEAFF,TGTGCCAGCAGCGTTAGTCAAGGGGGAAACGCTGAAGCTTTCTTT
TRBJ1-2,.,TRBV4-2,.,CASSQDRTAYYGYTF,TGTGCCAGCAGCCAAGATAGGACAGCCTACTATGGCTACACCTTC
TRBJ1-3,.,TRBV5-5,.,CASSLRSQAESRNTIYF,TGTGCCAGCAGCTTGCGCTCACAGGCCGAGTCGAGAAACACCATATATTTT
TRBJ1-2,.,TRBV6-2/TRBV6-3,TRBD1,CASSQGALGYTF,TGTGCCAGCAGCCAGGGGGCTCTGGGCTACACCTTC
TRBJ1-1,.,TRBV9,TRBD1,CASSFSGGGLNTEAFF,TGTGCCAGCAGCTTCTCAGGGGGCGGGTTGAACACTGAAGCTTTCTTT
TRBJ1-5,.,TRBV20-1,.,CSASPGLTGQPQHF,TGCAGTGCTAGTCCGGGACTAACAGGTCAGCCCCAGCATTTT
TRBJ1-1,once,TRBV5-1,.,CASSLGGGNTEAFF,TGCGCCAGCAGCTTGGGAGGGGGGAACACTGAAGCTTTCTTT
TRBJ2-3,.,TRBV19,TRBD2,CASSIRGGPTDTQYF,TGTGCCAGTAGTATCCGGGGGGGCCCCACAGATACGCAGTATTTT
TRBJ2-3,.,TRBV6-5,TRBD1,CATSGGFGTDTQYF,TGTGCCACTTCAGGGGGCTTCGGCACAGATACGCAGTATTTT
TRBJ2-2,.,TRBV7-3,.,CASSPGARDTGELFF,TGTGCCAGCAGCCCTGGGGCCAGGGACACCGGGGAGCTGTTTTTT
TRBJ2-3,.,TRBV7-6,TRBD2,CASSFGGTELDTQYF,TGTGCCAGCAGCTTCGGGGGGACTGAATTAGATACGCAGTATTTT
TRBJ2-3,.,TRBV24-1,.,CATSEGGGHTQYF,TGTGCCACCAGTGAGGGGGGGGGCCATACGCAGTATTTT
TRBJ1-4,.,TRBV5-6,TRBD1,CASTPGQGDEKLFF,TGTGCCAGCACTCCGGGACAGGGCGATGAAAAACTGTTTTTT
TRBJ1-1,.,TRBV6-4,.,CASSDRGGLEAFF,TGTGCCAGCAGTGACAGGGGTGGCCTTGAAGCTTTCTTT
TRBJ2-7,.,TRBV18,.,CASSPPGGGREQYF,TGTGCCAGCTCACCACCGGGCGGGGGCCGTGAGCAGTACTTC
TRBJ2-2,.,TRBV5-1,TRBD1,CASSTGQGLEGELFF,TGCGCCAGCAGCACAGGACAGGGGCTGGAGGGGGAGCTGTTTTTT
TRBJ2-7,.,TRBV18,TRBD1,CASSPATGGGYEQYF,TGTGCCAGCTCCCCTGCGACAGGGGGCGGCTACGAGCAGTACTTC
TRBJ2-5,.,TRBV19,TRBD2,CASSRSGSRETQYF,TGTGCCAGTAGTAGGAGCGGGAGCAGGGAGACCCAGTACTTC
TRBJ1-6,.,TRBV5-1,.,CASSQLAAWQGFNSPLHF,TGCGCCAGCAGCCAACTTGCCGCCTGGCAGGGCTTTAATTCACCCCTCCACTTT
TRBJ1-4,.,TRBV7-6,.,CASSDHRADGEKLFF,TGTGCCAGCAGCGATCACAGGGCGGACGGGGAAAAACTGTTTTTT
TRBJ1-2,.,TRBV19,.,CATYRGGRLANYGYTF,TGTGCCACCTATCGGGGGGGACGACTCGCTAACTATGGCTACACCTTC